The clone carrying this T cell receptor beta chain was detected only once. The antigen is not known. The data originate from a study of cytomegalovirus exposure and HLA in healthy donors. Study-wide findings and caveats: In the approximately 130 validation repertoires, a later analysis found that first-cohort TCR clusters tended to co-occur. Reported performance of the classifier showed diagnosis of cytomegalovirus status with high specificity and sensitivity. Rare TCR sequences predominated, though certain public TCRs were found in many donors.

Germline values: CDR1 MNHNY, CDR2 SVGAGI (reference sequence). CDR3 length: 16 residues. V lost 2 bases, J lost 6 bases, and 6 bases stayed unmatched. The repertoire was sequenced with immunoSEQ multiplex PCR; TCRdb's copy has only in-frame clones and lacks some. The data show 130,000 to 150,000 clones, just over 85% seen once. The J gene is TRBJ2-2, the V gene TRBV6-6; 10 bases agree with TRBD2. This receptor was identified in a young woman in good health and CMV-seropositive. Material for sequencing was PBMCs. CDR3 coding DNA: TGTGCCAGCAGTTACAGCGCTAGCGGGAGCGCCGGGGAGCTGTTTTTT. Amino acids: CASSYSASGSAGELFF.